This T cell receptor (beta chain) stems from a study of neurological immune-mediated disorders. The study's findings and limits: The expanded clones of different subjects shared no CDR3 amino acid sequences (suggesting private repertoires in all groups). HTLV-1-associated myelopathy displayed the greatest TCR clonal expansion, and multiple sclerosis exhibited the smallest, lower than that of healthy controls.

The CDR3 length is 16 residues. CDR1 DFQATT and CDR2 SNEGSKA come from the germline V gene (reference sequence). Trimming removed 3 bases from V and 2 bases from J; junction bases left unmatched: 7. This clonotype occurred many times. Its specificity is unknown. The authors made cDNA by 5'RACE with 10-nucleotide random UMIs. Every sequencing run gave over 160 million TCR-beta sequences, taken from 15-18 subjects. Each CDR3 protein gets one entry after TCRdb re-called the 5' RACE reads with MiXCR. Seen here are tens of thousands of distinct CDR3 sequences, 13% to 15% observed once, and the top ten hold about a quarter.

What was sequenced was PBMCs. The clonotype was recovered from a woman aged 45-59 years with HTLV-1-associated myelopathy (HAM/TSP). The J gene is TRBJ2-2, the V gene TRBV20-1; 9 bases map to TRBD2. The CDR3 bases are TGCAGTGCTAGCTTGGTAGCGGGGGTCAACACCGGGGAGCTGTTTTTT. This encodes CSASLVAGVNTGELFF.